The present T cell receptor beta chain was sequenced within a study of spatial heterogeneity in lung cancer (dated by TCRdb to between 2019 and 2020). Regarding the research as a whole: More beta-chain than alpha-chain transcripts were consistently detected, likely reflecting higher beta-chain transcript abundance. In the raw uncorrected reads, each unique combination of TCR and UMI appeared on average more than ten times. In non-small cell lung cancer, the study made a quantitative comparison of TCR alpha and beta repertoires among multiple tumor regions, matched nontumor lung and blood. Nonsynonymous mutation counts, determined by whole-exome sequencing of tumor tissue, were related to features of the TCR repertoire. Both alpha and beta chains were TCR-sequenced in 210 or so tumor regions, under 85 matched nontumor lung samples and approximately 50 PBMC samples obtained at surgery. On the study overall, not on this receptor specifically: Confirming at a functional level the hypothesis that regional TCRs recognize regional mutations was considered to require additional single-cell paired TCR alpha and beta sequencing. Ubiquitous expanded tumor TCRs were detected in blood more often at tumor resection than at routine follow-up.

Per the publication, the time point label means: sample taken at primary tumor resection. Donors were about 70 patients with early-stage, untreated non-small cell lung cancer from the lung TRACERx cohort. Without any cell sorting, TCR sequencing was performed on whole RNA extracted either from tumor and nontumor lung tissue or from cryopreserved PBMC samples. Only patients for whom sufficient RNA was available from at least two tumor regions were selected for TCR sequencing. Preparation of the library involved 5' RACE. Sequencing was performed on a NextSeq 500. In the TCR library protocol, a unique molecular identifier was attached to each TCR cDNA molecule so that PCR and sequencing errors could be corrected. Concerning the study's data processing: TCR identification, UMI-based error correction and CDR3 extraction were all carried out with Decombinator tools. Expanded TCRs were defined as those above a frequency of 2 per 1,000, corresponding to the top 1% of the tumor frequency distribution. Renyi diversity was computed with the R vegan package after each repertoire had been subsampled 100 times to 5,000 TCRs. To build CDR3 similarity networks, amino acid triplet string-kernel similarity was used, and CDR3s were connected when their pairwise similarity was above 0.82. TCRdb ran its own pipeline on the public reads, namely fastp trimming at Q25 and MiXCR clone calling, and kept in-frame beta chains. Records with the same CDR3 protein are collapsed into one entry carrying the most frequent genes and DNA. The V and J calls were not made by the authors but by TCRdb's processing. The sample contains just under 95,000 distinct CDR3 sequences, around 12% of them found a single time. The top ten clones comprise about two fifths of the sample.

Taken from the germline V gene (reference sequence), the CDR1 and CDR2 loops are LNHDA and SQIVND. The trim is 3 bases for V and 0 bases for J, with a gap of 18 bases between the germline ends. There are 19 amino acids in the CDR3, from cysteine to phenylalanine inclusive. The entry retains the CDR3 DNA only, 57 bases that are in frame from base 1. A word on this clonotype: Its antigen is currently not known. The sample holds no much larger clone one base away, and base qualities are not on file.

The origin of this receptor is a male donor with early-stage non-small cell lung cancer. The rearrangement joined TRBV19 to TRBJ2-6; TRBD2 is a possible D gene, resting on 6 matching bases. The specimen comprised PBMCs, sampled at surgery. The DNA sequence follows: TGTGCCAGTAGTATCATCGTAGGACGGGGAGGCTCTGGGGCCAACGTCCTGACTTTC. This yields the protein CASSIIVGRGGSGANVLTF.